This T cell receptor (beta chain) was captured by sequencing in a study of graft-versus-host responses after intestinal transplantation. Study summary: All recipients were transplanted with multivisceral, liver-intestinal, or isolated intestinal grafts. Once they had received anti-thymocyte globulin induction, all recipients took tacrolimus and steroids for approximately 3 years. General study findings and limits: Detected in recipient marrow were GvH clones, some of which were first observed in ileum or blood. High graft-versus-host to host-versus-graft clonal ratios were found in allografts of patients who had graft-donor T cell macrochimerism.

For this clone: What it binds is unknown.

Method: immunoSEQ multiplex PCR; TCRdb's copy keeps in-frame clones and lacks some. Altogether about 110,000 clones are present, about nine tenths being singletons, with the ten largest covering over 0.55%. V shed 0 bases and J shed 0 bases, with 12 bases lying between them. The CDR3 is 16 residues long. From germline, CDR1 is MNHEY and CDR2 SVGAGI. The source was unstimulated CD4+ T cells sorted from spleen or lymph node cells, collected before transplant. V is TRBV6-5 and J is TRBJ2-7; maybe TRBD1 (7 bases). The clonotype was recovered from a human donor who was the organ donor for an intestinal transplant. The CDR3 DNA is TGTGCCAGCAGTTACTCGGAGGGGGCTCACTCCTACGAGCAGTACTTC. It specifies CASSYSEGAHSYEQYF.